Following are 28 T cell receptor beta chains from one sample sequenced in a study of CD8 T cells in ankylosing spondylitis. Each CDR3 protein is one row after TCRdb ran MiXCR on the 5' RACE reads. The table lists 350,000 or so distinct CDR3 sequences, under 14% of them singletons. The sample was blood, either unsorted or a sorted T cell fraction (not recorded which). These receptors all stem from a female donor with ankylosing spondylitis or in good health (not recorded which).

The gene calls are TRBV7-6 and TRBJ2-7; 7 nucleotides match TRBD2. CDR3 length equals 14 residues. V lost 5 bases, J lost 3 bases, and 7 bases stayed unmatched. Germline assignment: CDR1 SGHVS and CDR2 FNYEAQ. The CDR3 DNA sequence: TGTGCCAGCAGCCCCTTCGGGGGGAGCTACGAGCAGTACTTC. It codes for CASSPFGGSYEQYF.

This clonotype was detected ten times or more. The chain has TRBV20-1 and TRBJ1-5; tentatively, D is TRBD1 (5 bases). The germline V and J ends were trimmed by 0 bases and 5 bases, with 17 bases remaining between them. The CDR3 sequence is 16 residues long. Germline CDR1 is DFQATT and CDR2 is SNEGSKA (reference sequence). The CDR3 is CSARDALGGVDQPQHF. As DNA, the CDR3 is TGCAGTGCTAGAGATGCCTTAGGAGGGGTGGATCAGCCCCAGCATTTT.

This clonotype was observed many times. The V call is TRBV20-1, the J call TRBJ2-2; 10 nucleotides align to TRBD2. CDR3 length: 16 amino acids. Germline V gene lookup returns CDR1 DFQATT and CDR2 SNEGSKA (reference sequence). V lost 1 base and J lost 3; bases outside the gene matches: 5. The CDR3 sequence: CSARASGRADTGELFF. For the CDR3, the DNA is TGCAGTGCTAGAGCCAGCGGGAGGGCTGACACCGGGGAGCTGTTTTTT.

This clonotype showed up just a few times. CDR3 DNA: TGTGCCAGCAGTGACCTCCAGACAGGGGATCAGCCCCAGCATTTT. It yields the protein CASSDLQTGDQPQHF. The chain carries TRBV25-1 and TRBJ1-5, with 8 nucleotides matching TRBD1. The CDR3 consists of 15 residues. Germline V CDR1 and CDR2: MGHDK, SYGVNS. The ends lost 3 bases at V and 5 bases at J; junction bases unmatched: 6. The full variable domain, with the rest looked up from reference TRBV25-1 and TRBJ1-5, is EADIYQTPRYLVIGTGKKITLECSQTMGHDKMYWYQQDPGMELHLIHYSYGVNSTEKGDLSSESTVSRIRTEHFPLTLESARPSHTSQYLCASSDLQTGDQPQHFGDGTRLSIL.

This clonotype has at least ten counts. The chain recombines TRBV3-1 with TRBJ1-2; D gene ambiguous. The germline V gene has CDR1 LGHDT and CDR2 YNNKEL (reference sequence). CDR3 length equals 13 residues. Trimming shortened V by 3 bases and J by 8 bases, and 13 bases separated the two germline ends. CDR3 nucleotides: TGTGCCAGCAGCCATCAGCGAGCTAGGGGCTACACCTTC. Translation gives CASSHQRARGYTF.

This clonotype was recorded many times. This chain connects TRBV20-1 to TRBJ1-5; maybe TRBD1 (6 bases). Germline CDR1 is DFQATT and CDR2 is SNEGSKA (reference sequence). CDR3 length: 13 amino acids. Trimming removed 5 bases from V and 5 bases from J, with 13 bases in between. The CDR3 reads CSALQGSYQPQHF. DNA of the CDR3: TGCAGTGCTCTCCAGGGGAGTTATCAGCCCCAGCATTTT.

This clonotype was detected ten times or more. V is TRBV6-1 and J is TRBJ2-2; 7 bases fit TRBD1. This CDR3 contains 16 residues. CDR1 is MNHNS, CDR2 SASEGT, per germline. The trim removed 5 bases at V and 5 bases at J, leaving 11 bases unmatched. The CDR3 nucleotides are TGTGCCAGCAGTCCCCCGACAGGGATCGGAACCGGGGAGCTGTTTTTT. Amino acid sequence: CASSPPTGIGTGELFF.

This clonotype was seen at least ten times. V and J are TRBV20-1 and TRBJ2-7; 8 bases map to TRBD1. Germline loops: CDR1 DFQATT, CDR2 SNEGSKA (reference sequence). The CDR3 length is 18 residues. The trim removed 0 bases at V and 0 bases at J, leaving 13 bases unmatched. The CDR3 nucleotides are TGCAGTGCTAGAGATCTTACCGGGACAGGTGACTTCTCCTACGAGCAGTACTTC. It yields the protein CSARDLTGTGDFSYEQYF.

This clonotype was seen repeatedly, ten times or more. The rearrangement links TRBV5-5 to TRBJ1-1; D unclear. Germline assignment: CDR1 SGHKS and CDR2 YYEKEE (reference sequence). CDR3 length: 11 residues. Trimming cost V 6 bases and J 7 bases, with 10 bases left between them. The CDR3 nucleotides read TGTGCCAGCACCTTCCGGCGTGAAGCTTTCTTT. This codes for CASTFRREAFF.

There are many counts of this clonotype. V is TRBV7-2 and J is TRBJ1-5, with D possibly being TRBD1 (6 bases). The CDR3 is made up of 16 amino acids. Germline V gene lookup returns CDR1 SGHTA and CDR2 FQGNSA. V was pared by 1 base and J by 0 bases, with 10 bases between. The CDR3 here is CASSLVPGASNQPQHF. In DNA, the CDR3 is TGTGCCAGCAGCTTAGTTCCGGGGGCTAGCAATCAGCCCCAGCATTTT. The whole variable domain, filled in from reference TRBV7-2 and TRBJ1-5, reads GAGVSQSPSNKVTEKGKDVELRCDPISGHTALYWYRQSLGQGLEFLIYFQGNSAPDKSGLPSDRFSAERTGGSVSTLTIQRTQQEDSAVYLCASSLVPGASNQPQHFGDGTRLSIL.

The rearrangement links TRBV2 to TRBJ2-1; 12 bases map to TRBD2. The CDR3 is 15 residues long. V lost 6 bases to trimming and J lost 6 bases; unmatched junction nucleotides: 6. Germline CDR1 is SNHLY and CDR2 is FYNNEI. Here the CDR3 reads CASRETSGGRNEQFF. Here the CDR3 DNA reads TGTGCCAGCAGGGAAACTAGCGGGGGGCGCAATGAGCAGTTCTTC.

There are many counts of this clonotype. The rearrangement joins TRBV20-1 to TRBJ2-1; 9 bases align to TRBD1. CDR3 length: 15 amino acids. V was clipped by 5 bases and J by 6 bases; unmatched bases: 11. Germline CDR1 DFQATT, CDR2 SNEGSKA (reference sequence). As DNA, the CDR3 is TGCAGTGCTTCCACCGGGACAGGGAAGGGCAATGAGCAGTTCTTC. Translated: CSASTGTGKGNEQFF.

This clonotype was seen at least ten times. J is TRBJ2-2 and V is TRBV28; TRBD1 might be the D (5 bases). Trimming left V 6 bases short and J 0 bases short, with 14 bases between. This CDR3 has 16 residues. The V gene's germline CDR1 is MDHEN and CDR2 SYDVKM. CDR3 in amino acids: CASSLTGPSNTGELFF. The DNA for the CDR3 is TGTGCCAGCAGCCTAACAGGTCCATCGAACACCGGGGAGCTGTTTTTT.

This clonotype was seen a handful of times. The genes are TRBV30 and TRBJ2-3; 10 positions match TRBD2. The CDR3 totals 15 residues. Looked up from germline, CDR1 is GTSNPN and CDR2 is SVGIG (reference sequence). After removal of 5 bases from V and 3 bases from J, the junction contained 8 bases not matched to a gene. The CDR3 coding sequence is TGTGCCTGGGTTCCGCTAGCGGGAGTAACAGATACGCAGTATTTT. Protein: CAWVPLAGVTDTQYF.

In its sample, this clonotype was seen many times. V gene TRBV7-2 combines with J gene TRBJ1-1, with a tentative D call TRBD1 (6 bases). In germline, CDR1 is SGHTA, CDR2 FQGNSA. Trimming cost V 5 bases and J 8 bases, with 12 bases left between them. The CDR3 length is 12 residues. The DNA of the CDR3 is TGTGCCAGCAGCACATTCACAGGGGAAGCTTTCTTT. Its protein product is CASSTFTGEAFF.

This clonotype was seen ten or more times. The CDR3 nucleotides are TGTGCCAGCGGAACTTCGCTTGGAATCTCTGTTGGGCAGTTCTTC. Its protein is CASGTSLGISVGQFF. V and J are TRBV12-3 or TRBV12-4 and TRBJ2-1; D ambiguous. The CDR3 has 15 residues. The germline V and J ends were trimmed by 8 bases and 12 bases, with 26 bases remaining between them.

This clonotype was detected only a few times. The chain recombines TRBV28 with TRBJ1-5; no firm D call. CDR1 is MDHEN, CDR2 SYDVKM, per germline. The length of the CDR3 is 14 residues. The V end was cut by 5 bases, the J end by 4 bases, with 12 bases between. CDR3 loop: CASSLDGPNQPQHF. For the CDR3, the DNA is TGTGCCAGCAGTCTTGACGGACCGAATCAGCCCCAGCATTTT.

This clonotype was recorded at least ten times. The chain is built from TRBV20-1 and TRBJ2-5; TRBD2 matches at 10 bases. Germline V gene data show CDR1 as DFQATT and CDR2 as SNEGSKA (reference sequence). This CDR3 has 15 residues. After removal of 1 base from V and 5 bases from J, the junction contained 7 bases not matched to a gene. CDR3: CSARVPSGRDETQYF. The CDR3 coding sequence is TGCAGTGCTAGAGTCCCTAGCGGGAGAGATGAGACCCAGTACTTC.

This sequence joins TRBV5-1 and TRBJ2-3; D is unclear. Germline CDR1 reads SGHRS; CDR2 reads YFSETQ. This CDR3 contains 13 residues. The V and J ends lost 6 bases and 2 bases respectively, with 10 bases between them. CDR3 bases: TGCGCCAGCACCTGGTTAGCCACAGATACGCAGTATTTT. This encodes CASTWLATDTQYF. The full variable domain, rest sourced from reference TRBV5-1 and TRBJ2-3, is KAGVTQTPRYLIKTRGQQVTLSCSPISGHRSVSWYQQTPGQGLQFLFEYFSETQRNKGNFPGRFSGRQFSNSRSEMNVSTLELGDSALYLCASTWLATDTQYFGPGTRLTVL.

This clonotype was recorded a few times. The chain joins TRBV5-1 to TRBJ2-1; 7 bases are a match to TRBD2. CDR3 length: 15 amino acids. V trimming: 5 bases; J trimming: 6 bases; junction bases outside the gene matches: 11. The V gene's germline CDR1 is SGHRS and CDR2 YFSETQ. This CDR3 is CASRIGGGVGNEQFF. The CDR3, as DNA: TGCGCCAGCAGGATCGGGGGAGGGGTCGGCAATGAGCAGTTCTTC.

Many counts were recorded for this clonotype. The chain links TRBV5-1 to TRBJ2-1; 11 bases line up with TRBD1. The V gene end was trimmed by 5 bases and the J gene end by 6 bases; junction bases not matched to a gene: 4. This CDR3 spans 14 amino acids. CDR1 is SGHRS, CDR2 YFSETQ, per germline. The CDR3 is CASSTGTGGNEQFF. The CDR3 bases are TGCGCCAGCAGTACCGGGACAGGGGGCAATGAGCAGTTCTTC.

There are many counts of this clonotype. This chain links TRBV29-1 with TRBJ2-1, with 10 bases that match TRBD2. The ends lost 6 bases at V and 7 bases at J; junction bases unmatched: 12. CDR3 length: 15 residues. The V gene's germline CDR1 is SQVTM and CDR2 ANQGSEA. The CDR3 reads CSVWLGSGGGNEQFF. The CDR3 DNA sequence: TGCAGCGTCTGGTTGGGCAGCGGGGGGGGGAATGAGCAGTTCTTC.

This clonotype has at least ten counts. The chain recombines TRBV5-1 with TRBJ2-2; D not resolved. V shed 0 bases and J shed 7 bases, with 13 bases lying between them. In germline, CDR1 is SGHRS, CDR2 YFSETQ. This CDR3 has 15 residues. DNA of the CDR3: TGCGCCAGCAGCTTGGGCCTCCCGGTGCACGGGGAGCTGTTTTTT. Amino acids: CASSLGLPVHGELFF.

DNA for the CDR3: TGCAGTGCTAGAGCGCAGAGTAATGAAAAACTGTTTTTT. Its protein product is CSARAQSNEKLFF. V and J are TRBV20-1 and TRBJ1-4; D not resolved. Trimming stripped 1 base from V and 4 bases from J, with 7 bases between. The germline CDR1 and CDR2 sequences are DFQATT and SNEGSKA (reference sequence). The length of the CDR3 is 13 residues.

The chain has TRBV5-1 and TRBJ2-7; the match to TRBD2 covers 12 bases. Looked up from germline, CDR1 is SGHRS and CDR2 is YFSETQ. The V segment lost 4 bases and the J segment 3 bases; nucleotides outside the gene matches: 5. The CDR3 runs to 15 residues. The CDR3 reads CASSPTSGGIYEQYF. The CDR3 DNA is TGCGCCAGCAGCCCGACTAGCGGGGGAATCTACGAGCAGTACTTC.

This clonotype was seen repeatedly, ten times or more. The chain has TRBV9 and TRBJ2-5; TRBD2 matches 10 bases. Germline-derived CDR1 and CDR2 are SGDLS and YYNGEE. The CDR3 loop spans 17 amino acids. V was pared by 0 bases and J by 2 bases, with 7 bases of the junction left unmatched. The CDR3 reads CASSVAASGSPQETQYF. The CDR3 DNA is TGTGCCAGCAGCGTAGCAGCTAGCGGGAGTCCACAAGAGACCCAGTACTTC. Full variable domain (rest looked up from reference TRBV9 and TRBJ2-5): DSGVTQTPKHLITATGQRVTLRCSPRSGDLSVYWYQQSLDQGLQFLIQYYNGEERAKGNILERFSAQQFPDLHSELNLSSLELGDSALYFCASSVAASGSPQETQYFGPGTRLLVL.

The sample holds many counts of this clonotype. CDR3 coding DNA: TGCAGTGCTACAGGGGGCGCAGATACGCAGTATTTT. Encoded protein: CSATGGADTQYF. The rearrangement uses TRBV20-1 and TRBJ2-3; 8 bases are shared with TRBD1. V shed 4 bases, J shed 4 bases, and the junction held 1 base outside the gene matches. This CDR3 is 12 amino acids long. Germline CDR1 is DFQATT and CDR2 is SNEGSKA (reference sequence).

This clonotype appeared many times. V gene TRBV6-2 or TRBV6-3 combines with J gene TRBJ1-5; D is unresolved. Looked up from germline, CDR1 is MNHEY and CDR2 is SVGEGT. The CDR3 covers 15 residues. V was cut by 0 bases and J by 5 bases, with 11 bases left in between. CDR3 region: CASSYSRINDQPQHF. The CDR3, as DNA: TGTGCCAGCAGTTACTCGCGAATAAACGATCAGCCCCAGCATTTT.